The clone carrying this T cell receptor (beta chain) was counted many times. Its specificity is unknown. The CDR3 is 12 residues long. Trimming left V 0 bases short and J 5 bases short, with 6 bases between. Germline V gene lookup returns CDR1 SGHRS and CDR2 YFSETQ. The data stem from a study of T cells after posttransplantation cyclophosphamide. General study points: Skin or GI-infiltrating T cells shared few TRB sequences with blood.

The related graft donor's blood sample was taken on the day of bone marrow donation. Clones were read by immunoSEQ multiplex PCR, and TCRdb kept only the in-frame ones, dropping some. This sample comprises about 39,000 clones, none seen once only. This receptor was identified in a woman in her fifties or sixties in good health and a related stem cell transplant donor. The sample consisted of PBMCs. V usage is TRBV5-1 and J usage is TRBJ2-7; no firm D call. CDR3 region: CASSLAGDEQYF. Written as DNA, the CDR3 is TGCGCCAGCAGCTTGGCCGGAGACGAGCAGTACTTC.